The clone carrying this T cell receptor (beta chain) occurred a few times. Its cognate antigen is unknown. The CDR3 has 16 residues. V gave up 3 bases and J gave up 5 bases; unmatched junction bases: 7. CDR1 is LNHDA, CDR2 SQIVND, per germline (reference sequence). Quantitative 5'-RACE with molecular barcodes generated TCR beta libraries. TCRdb independently ran MiXCR on the 5' RACE reads; one entry per CDR3 protein. The data contain more than 250,000 distinct CDR3 sequences, 8% of them singletons. This sample was taken from a study of CD8 T cells in ankylosing spondylitis. Regarding the study as a whole: Among TCR beta sequences, a motif of under 10 highly homologous variants appeared characteristic of ankylosing spondylitis blood. Reports of some motif variants in reactive arthritis synovial fluid and blood predate this one. Disease-linked clones reportedly concentrated significantly in matched ankylosing spondylitis synovial fluid.

This sequence joins TRBV19 and TRBJ2-2, with 9 bases matching TRBD1. Material for sequencing was blood, either unsorted or a sorted T cell fraction (not recorded which). This TCR was sampled from a male donor with ankylosing spondylitis. The CDR3 spells CASSIRDRDWTGELFF. CDR3 in DNA: TGTGCCAGTAGTATCCGGGACAGGGATTGGACCGGGGAGCTGTTTTTT. The full variable domain, completed using reference TRBV19 and TRBJ2-2, is DGGITQSPKYLFRKEGQNVTLSCEQNLNHDAMYWYRQDPGQGLRLIYYSQIVNDFQKGDIAEGYSVSREKKESFPLTVTSAQKNPTAFYLCASSIRDRDWTGELFFGEGSRLTVL.